This is a list of T cell receptor beta chains from one sample in a study of T cell changes during pregnancy in multiple sclerosis. Method: immunoSEQ multiplex PCR; TCRdb's copy keeps in-frame clones and lacks some. The sample lists 99,000 or so clones, about 93% occurring once. Material: peripheral blood, obtained after pregnancy. Source of these receptors: a female donor with multiple sclerosis, enrolled in a pregnancy study. The CDR3 runs from the conserved cysteine through the conserved F or W. A D gene is named only where the DNA matches it firmly. A row's size may be missing; if present it is once, few, many or a size class.

abundance: NA; d_gene: NA; v_gene: TRBV5-1; CDR3aa: CASSRDSASTDTQYF
abundance: few; d_gene: TRBD1; v_gene: TRBV2; CDR3aa: CASSEGTGYNEQYF
abundance: NA; d_gene: TRBD2; v_gene: TRBV27; CDR3aa: CASSLILAGEQFF
abundance: NA; d_gene: TRBD1; v_gene: TRBV16; CDR3aa: CASSQLRTGVFF
abundance: once; d_gene: TRBD1; v_gene: TRBV19; CDR3aa: CASNNRGLNTEAFF
abundance: once; d_gene: NA; v_gene: TRBV5-5; CDR3aa: CASSPGLGQGTNEQFF
abundance: NA; d_gene: TRBD2; v_gene: TRBV29-1; CDR3aa: CSVTSGRIDTQYF
abundance: NA; d_gene: TRBD2; v_gene: TRBV4-1; CDR3aa: CASSQGYRTSGRSGYEQYF
abundance: NA; d_gene: TRBD1; v_gene: TRBV7-2; CDR3aa: CASSLTRQGAYNEQFF
abundance: NA; d_gene: NA; v_gene: TRBV7-2; CDR3aa: CASSREFSVGELFF
abundance: few; d_gene: NA; v_gene: TRBV10-3; CDR3aa: CAISESRERPQHF